The clone carrying this TCR beta chain appeared many times. Both TCRalpha and TCRbeta chains were reverse transcribed with V-gene-specific primers. The authors amplified TCRs for 20 PCR cycles with a constant-region primer and a V-primer adapter. MiXCR was run by TCRdb on the reads, yielding one entry per CDR3 protein. The table shows 75,000 to 95,000 distinct CDR3 sequences, with under 20% occurring only once. This specimen comes from a study of low-dose radiotherapy and immunotherapy resistance in tumors. Described time point: before trial treatment. Each eligible patient had an advanced solid tumor, and these tumors lacked tumor-infiltrating lymphocytes. V shed 4 bases and J shed 6 bases, with 16 bases lying between them. This CDR3 has 16 residues. Germline CDR1 LNHDA, CDR2 SQIVND (reference sequence).

The receptor's source is a male donor with prostate cancer. Sample: PBMCs, taken before treatment. The V call is TRBV19, the J call TRBJ1-6; TRBD1 is a possible D gene (5 bases). CDR3 sequence: CASSKLPQGANSPLHF. The CDR3 DNA follows: TGTGCCAGTAGTAAACTCCCCCAGGGTGCTAATTCACCCCTCCACTTT.